This paragraph reports one T cell receptor beta chain. This sample stems from a study of PD-1 blockade in classical Hodgkin lymphoma. The wider study: Nivolumab was given intravenously to patients at 3 mg/kg every 2 weeks.

Time point meaning: cycle 4 day 1 (C4D1), after less than seven weeks of nivolumab. Brentuximab vedotin exposure varied, and every patient relapsed after autologous stem cell transplantation. Complete response, partial response or progressive disease were the best responses. Assay used: immunoSEQ multiplex PCR; TCRdb lists only in-frame clones, some missing. The data show under 20,000 clones, approximately 80% seen once. The CDR3 is 15 amino acids. Trimming stripped 7 bases from V and 0 bases from J, with 13 bases between. Germline CDR1 is LNHDA and CDR2 is SQIVND (reference sequence). The material sequenced was peripheral blood mononuclear cells (PBMCs), taken before the fourth cycle of nivolumab. This receptor was taken from a human donor with classical Hodgkin lymphoma. The V and J genes are TRBV19 and TRBJ1-5, with D perhaps matching TRBD1 (5 bases). CDR3 protein: CASMQQVYSNQPQHF. Written as DNA, the CDR3 is TGTGCCAGTATGCAACAGGTTTATAGCAATCAGCCCCAGCATTTT.